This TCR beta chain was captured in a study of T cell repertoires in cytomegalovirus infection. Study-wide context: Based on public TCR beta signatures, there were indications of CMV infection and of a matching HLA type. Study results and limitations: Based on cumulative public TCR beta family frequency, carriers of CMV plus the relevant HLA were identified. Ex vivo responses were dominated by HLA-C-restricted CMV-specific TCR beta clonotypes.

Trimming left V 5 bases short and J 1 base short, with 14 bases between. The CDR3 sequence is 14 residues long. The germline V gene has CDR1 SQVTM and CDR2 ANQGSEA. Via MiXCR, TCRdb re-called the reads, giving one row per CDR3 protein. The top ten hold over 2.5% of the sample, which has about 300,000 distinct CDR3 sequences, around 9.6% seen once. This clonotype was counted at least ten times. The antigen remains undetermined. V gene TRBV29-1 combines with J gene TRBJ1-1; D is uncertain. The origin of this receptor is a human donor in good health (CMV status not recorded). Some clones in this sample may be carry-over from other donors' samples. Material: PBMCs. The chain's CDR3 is CSVCLRYSNTEAFF. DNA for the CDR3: TGCAGCGTTTGTTTGAGGTATTCGAACACTGAAGCTTTCTTT.